This TCR beta chain was sequenced during a study of post-analysis software for immune sequencing data. Study in general: There were relapsing-remitting, secondary progressive and progressive-relapsing multiple sclerosis among the disease courses included. Study findings and constraints: Patients with multiple sclerosis recorded significantly lower normalized Chao1 diversity than controls, the study found.

This clonotype was recorded a few times. The antigen is not known. Unique molecular identifiers were present in the TCR beta cDNA libraries. When about 0.85 to 11 million T cells were used, they gave a few hundred thousand cDNA molecules. TCRdb used MiXCR to reprocess the PCR reads, holding one entry per CDR3 protein. The sample contains hundreds of thousands of distinct CDR3 sequences, 25% to 30% of which appear only once. This clonotype was sampled from a girl aged 10 to 17 with multiple sclerosis. The specimen was blood.

CDR3 coding DNA: TGTGCCAGCAGTTTAAGGAGAGGAGGCCTCCCAGATACGCAGTATTTT. This gives the protein CASSLRRGGLPDTQYF. V gene TRBV12-3 or TRBV12-4 combines with J gene TRBJ2-3; TRBD2 might be the D (5 bases). V was cut by 2 bases and J by 4 bases, with 16 bases left in between. This CDR3 has 16 residues.